The following is a T cell receptor (beta chain) sequence with its context. The sample comes from a study of blood T cell repertoires in COVID-19. The V gene's germline CDR1 is SGHNT and CDR2 YENEEA. This CDR3 has 15 residues. The V gene end was trimmed by 1 base and the J gene end by 2 bases; junction bases not matched to a gene: 5. This table comes from immunoSEQ multiplex PCR, and its TCRdb copy is limited to in-frame clones, with some not included. The sample has 95,000 to 130,000 clones; 70% to 85% are singletons. This clonotype was sampled from a man in his 70s with active or convalescent COVID-19. The sequencing input was peripheral blood. The chain uses TRBV11-3 and TRBJ2-7, with 7 bases identical to TRBD1. In DNA, the CDR3 is TGTGCCAGCAGCTTAGCAGGGACAGACGCCTACGAGCAGTACTTC. Protein: CASSLAGTDAYEQYF.